A single sample is the source of the 16 T cell receptor beta chains below, sequenced in a study of neoadjuvant nivolumab and ipilimumab in lung cancer. This table comes from immunoSEQ multiplex PCR, and its TCRdb copy is limited to in-frame clones, with some not included. The table has 30,000 or so clones, 75% to 95% seen once. The sequencing used peripheral blood, collected after neoadjuvant nivolumab, alone or with ipilimumab, at or shortly before surgery. These receptors all come from an adult with non-small cell lung cancer.

This chain uses TRBV19 with TRBJ1-5, with a possible D match to TRBD1 (6 bases). The V gene lost 3 bases and the J gene lost 7 bases, with 22 bases spanning the gap. CDR1 is LNHDA, CDR2 SQIVND, per germline (reference sequence). The CDR3 totals 17 residues. This chain's CDR3 is CASSMEGRGVRWQPQHF. The CDR3 DNA is TGTGCCAGTAGTATGGAGGGCAGGGGCGTCCGTTGGCAGCCCCAGCATTTT.

V and J are TRBV7-9 and TRBJ2-4; TRBD1 matches at 9 bases. Germline values: CDR1 SEHNR, CDR2 FQNEAQ (reference sequence). The CDR3 has 17 residues. V was pared by 5 bases and J by 6 bases, with 14 bases of the junction left unmatched. The CDR3 DNA reads TGTGCCAGCAGCCGAGGGACAGGGTTAGGCGCGCTAAACATTCAGTACTTC. Translated: CASSRGTGLGALNIQYF.

The V and J genes are TRBV5-6 and TRBJ1-5; 9 nucleotides agree with TRBD1. The CDR3 spans 16 residues. The V segment lost 0 bases and the J segment 3 bases; nucleotides outside the gene matches: 4. Germline loops: CDR1 SGHDT, CDR2 YYEEEE. CDR3 sequence: CASSLAGTGNNQPQHF. CDR3 coding DNA: TGTGCCAGCAGCTTGGCCGGGACAGGGAACAATCAGCCCCAGCATTTT.

The V gene is TRBV9, the J gene TRBJ2-5; D is unresolved. The CDR3 spans 14 residues. The germline gives CDR1 SGDLS, CDR2 YYNGEE. Trimming pared 0 bases from V and 2 bases from J, leaving 8 bases between. The CDR3: CASSVGTLQETQYF. As DNA, the CDR3 is TGTGCCAGCAGCGTAGGTACTCTGCAAGAGACCCAGTACTTC.

J is TRBJ2-1 and V is TRBV4-1, with 12 bases lining up with TRBD1. The CDR3 contains 18 residues. Per germline, CDR1 MGHRA and CDR2 YSYEKL. The ends lost 2 bases at V and 1 base at J; junction bases unmatched: 6. The CDR3 DNA follows: TGCGCCAGCAGCCAAACCGGGACAGGGGGCGCATCCTACAATGAGCAGTTCTTC. Residues: CASSQTGTGGASYNEQFF.

This chain joins TRBV4-1 and TRBJ1-3; D not resolved. V shed 3 bases and J shed 0 bases, with 3 bases lying between them. This CDR3 spans 13 amino acids. Germline V CDR1 and CDR2: MGHRA, YSYEKL. The CDR3 region has the DNA TGCGCCAGCAGCCAGGCCTCTGGAAACACCATATATTTT. Encoded protein: CASSQASGNTIYF.

In this sample, this clone turned up once. The V gene is TRBV28, the J gene TRBJ2-3; maybe TRBD1 (5 bases). With 6 bases removed from V and 2 bases from J, the gap between germline ends came to 9 bases. Germline assignment: CDR1 MDHEN and CDR2 SYDVKM. This CDR3 has 13 residues. CDR3 DNA: TGTGCCAGCAGCTCAGGGTTCACAGATACGCAGTATTTT. Translation gives CASSSGFTDTQYF.

As DNA, the CDR3 is TGTGCAAGTCGCTTTTACAGGGGCCCCTCACCCCTCCACTTT. Its translation is CASRFYRGPSPLHF. The chain joins TRBV12-2 to TRBJ1-6; the table's D gene call, TRBD1, was not cross checked with the DNA. TRBV12-2 is assigned pseudogene status. The CDR3 is 14 residues long.

The V call is TRBV12-5, the J call TRBJ1-1, with D possibly being TRBD1 (6 bases). The CDR3 contains 13 residues. Germline V gene lookup returns CDR1 LGHNT and CDR2 FRNRAP. V gave up 7 bases and J gave up 8 bases, with 17 bases separating them. The CDR3 DNA reads as TGTGCTAGTGCCATGGACAGAGCCACCGAAGCTTTCTTT. It encodes CASAMDRATEAFF. Drawing the rest from reference TRBV12-5 and TRBJ1-1, the complete variable domain is DARVTQTPRHKVTEMGQEVTMRCQPILGHNTVFWYRQTMMQGLELLAYFRNRAPLDDSGMPKDRFSAEMPDATLATLKIQPSEPRDSAVYFCASAMDRATEAFFGQGTRLTVV.

J is TRBJ2-3 and V is TRBV5-1; TRBD1 is a possible D gene (5 bases). This CDR3 has 15 amino acids. The germline V and J ends were trimmed by 3 bases and 0 bases, with 11 bases remaining between them. The V gene's germline CDR1 is SGHRS and CDR2 YFSETQ. In DNA form, the CDR3 reads TGCGCCAGCAGCTATGACAGCCCTAGCACAGATACGCAGTATTTT. Translated: CASSYDSPSTDTQYF. Full variable domain (remainder filled in from reference TRBV5-1 and TRBJ2-3): KAGVTQTPRYLIKTRGQQVTLSCSPISGHRSVSWYQQTPGQGLQFLFEYFSETQRNKGNFPGRFSGRQFSNSRSEMNVSTLELGDSALYLCASSYDSPSTDTQYFGPGTRLTVL.

The chain combines TRBV14 with TRBJ1-2, with 8 bases matching TRBD1. J gave up 8 bases and V 5 bases, and 7 bases lay outside the gene matches. This CDR3 contains 13 residues. Germline V gene lookup returns CDR1 SGHDN and CDR2 FVKESK. CDR3 amino acids: CASSFQGAYGYTF. The CDR3 region has the DNA TGTGCCAGCAGCTTTCAGGGGGCATACGGCTACACCTTC.

The chain couples TRBV6-1 to TRBJ1-2; D is unclear. The CDR3 runs to 17 residues. CDR1 is MNHNS, CDR2 SASEGT, per germline. The V gene lost 4 bases and the J gene lost 0 bases, with 18 bases spanning the gap. The CDR3 nucleotides read TGTGCCAGCAGTGCCTATTGGAAAGGCAGAGCTAACTATGGCTACACCTTC. This sequence encodes CASSAYWKGRANYGYTF.

The CDR3 loop is CASSLGPSGGTYEQYF. The CDR3, as DNA: TGCGCCAGCAGCCTGGGCCCTAGCGGGGGGACCTACGAGCAGTACTTC. The V call is TRBV5-1, the J call TRBJ2-7, with 11 bases fitting TRBD2. The CDR3 has 16 residues. Per germline, CDR1 SGHRS and CDR2 YFSETQ. Unmatched junction bases numbered 8, after V lost 4 bases and J lost 2 bases. Using reference TRBV5-1 and TRBJ2-7 for the parts outside the CDR3, the full variable domain is KAGVTQTPRYLIKTRGQQVTLSCSPISGHRSVSWYQQTPGQGLQFLFEYFSETQRNKGNFPGRFSGRQFSNSRSEMNVSTLELGDSALYLCASSLGPSGGTYEQYFGPGTRLTVT.

V gene TRBV18 combines with J gene TRBJ2-1; 9 positions agree with TRBD1. Germline V gene lookup returns CDR1 KGHSH and CDR2 LQKENI. The V gene end was trimmed by 3 bases and the J gene end by 4 bases; junction bases not matched to a gene: 4. The CDR3 runs to 15 residues. CDR3 loop: CASSPGTGSYNEQFF. In DNA form, the CDR3 reads TGTGCCAGCTCACCGGGGACAGGGTCTTACAATGAGCAGTTCTTC.

The J gene is TRBJ1-1, the V gene TRBV5-4; no clear D. This CDR3 has 14 residues. CDR1 is SGHNT, CDR2 YYREEE, per germline (reference sequence). V gave up 4 bases and J gave up 2 bases, with 12 bases separating them. This CDR3 reads CASSPAGGNTEAFF. CDR3 DNA: TGTGCCAGCAGCCCGGCCGGAGGAAACACTGAAGCTTTCTTT.

The rearrangement joins TRBV6-5 to TRBJ1-2; the D gene is possibly TRBD1 (6 bases). Germline V gene sequence: CDR1 MNHEY, CDR2 SVGAGI. The CDR3 is made up of 14 amino acids. V lost 0 bases, J lost 5 bases, and 10 bases lay in between. In DNA, the CDR3 is TGTGCCAGCAGTTACTCCGGGGGCCGGTATGGCTACACCTTC. Protein sequence: CASSYSGGRYGYTF.